The entry below describes one T cell receptor beta chain. The data were obtained in a study of shared clonotypes between healthy human individuals. The CDR3 runs to 15 residues. The germline gives CDR1 SGHRS, CDR2 YFSETQ. The method was immunoSEQ multiplex PCR; TCRdb's version includes in-frame clones alone and lacks a portion of them. The sample consists of approximately 2.5 million clones, about 92% of them appearing once. Sequences were obtained from naive CD4+ T cells sorted from blood. Specified subset: CD45RA+ positively selected. The TCR originated in a man aged 18 to 30 in good health. The chain carries TRBV5-1 and TRBJ2-5, with D unresolved. The J call could be wrong; TRBJ2-7 is a better fit for the DNA end. As DNA, the CDR3 is TGCGCCAGCAGCTTGGGTCAGCAACAAGTCTACGAGCAGTACTTC. The encoded protein is CASSLGQQQVYEQYF.